The 5 T cell receptor beta chains presented below share a single source sample, sequenced in a study of T cell clonotyping in hematopoietic cell transplantation. The time point denotes: recipient sample about 28 days before transplant, after cytoreduction. Data came from immunoSEQ multiplex PCR; TCRdb stores just in-frame clones and leaves some out. The table has fewer than 15,000 clones, over 80% seen once. The sample here was peripheral blood mononuclear cells, taken before stem cell transplant. These receptors originate from a man aged 55 to 70 with acute myeloid leukemia. Some clones in this sample may be carry-over from other donors' samples.

The rearrangement joins TRBV27 to TRBJ2-7; TRBD2 aligns across 9 bases. The CDR3 contains 15 residues. Losses at the gene ends were 4 bases for V and 5 bases for J; bases not matched to a gene: 9. CDR1 is MNHEY and CDR2 is SMNVEV in the germline V gene (reference sequence). The CDR3 coding sequence is TGTGCCAGCAGTTCCATAGGCGGGAGGGTCGACGAGCAGTACTTC. It is translated as CASSSIGGRVDEQYF.

The V and J genes are TRBV25-1 and TRBJ1-2; 9 bases agree with TRBD1. The J segment lost 1 base and the V segment lost 3 bases, leaving 3 bases of the junction unmatched. This CDR3 is built from 15 residues. CDR1 and CDR2 from the germline V gene are MGHDK and SYGVNS. Here the CDR3 reads CASSDGQGLNYGYTF. The CDR3 DNA is TGTGCCAGCAGTGACGGACAGGGGCTTAACTATGGCTACACCTTC.

This clone was picked up one time. V and J are TRBV7-2 and TRBJ2-2; 9 bases agree with TRBD2. CDR3 length: 16 amino acids. The germline V gene has CDR1 SGHTA and CDR2 FQGNSA. With V trimmed by 1 base and J by 7 bases, 7 bases remained unmatched. CDR3 sequence reads: CASSLVAGGPGGELFF. The CDR3 DNA follows: TGTGCCAGCAGCTTAGTTGCGGGGGGGCCTGGCGGGGAGCTGTTTTTT.

This clone has a single count. The chain joins TRBV7-2 to TRBJ1-4, with D possibly being TRBD1 (5 bases). Germline V gene lookup returns CDR1 SGHTA and CDR2 FQGNSA. This CDR3 spans 15 amino acids. V shed 4 bases and J shed 7 bases, with 16 bases lying between them. This CDR3 reads CASSSPGRRGEKLFF. The CDR3 DNA sequence: TGTGCCAGCAGCTCTCCAGGACGGAGGGGTGAAAAACTGTTTTTT.

This chain joins TRBV2 and TRBJ2-7, with 7 bases that match TRBD2. CDR1 SNHLY and CDR2 FYNNEI come from the germline V gene. The CDR3 is made up of 14 amino acids. Trimming took 6 bases from V and 6 from J; bases not matched to a gene: 11. As DNA, the CDR3 is TGTGCCAGCAGGCCCGGGACTACCTCCCTCGAGCAGTACTTC. Translated: CASRPGTTSLEQYF.